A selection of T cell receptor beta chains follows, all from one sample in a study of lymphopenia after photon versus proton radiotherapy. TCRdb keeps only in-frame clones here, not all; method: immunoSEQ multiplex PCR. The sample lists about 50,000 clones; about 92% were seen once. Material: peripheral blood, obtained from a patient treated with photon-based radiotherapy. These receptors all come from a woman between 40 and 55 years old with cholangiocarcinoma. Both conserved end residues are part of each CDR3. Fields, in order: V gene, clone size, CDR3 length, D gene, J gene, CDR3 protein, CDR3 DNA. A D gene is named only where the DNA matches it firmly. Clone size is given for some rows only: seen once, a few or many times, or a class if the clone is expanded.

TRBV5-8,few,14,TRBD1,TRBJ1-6,CASRSTGTNSPLHF,TGTGCCAGCAGGTCGACAGGGACTAATTCACCCCTCCACTTT
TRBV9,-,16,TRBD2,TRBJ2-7,CASSAGSGTRLYEQYF,TGTGCCAGCAGCGCGGGATCCGGGACTAGACTCTACGAGCAGTACTTC
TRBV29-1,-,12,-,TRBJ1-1,CSVEEGYTEAFF,TGCAGCGTTGAAGAGGGATACACTGAAGCTTTCTTT
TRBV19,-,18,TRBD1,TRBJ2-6,CASSRGGQGYSGANVLTF,TGTGCCAGTAGTAGGGGCGGACAGGGATACTCTGGGGCCAACGTCCTGACTTTC
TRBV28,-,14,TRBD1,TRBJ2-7,CATNNRGSSYEQYF,TGTGCCACGAACAACAGGGGTTCATCCTACGAGCAGTACTTC
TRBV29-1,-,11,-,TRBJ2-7,CSGGWTNEQYF,TGCAGCGGGGGATGGACCAACGAGCAGTACTTC
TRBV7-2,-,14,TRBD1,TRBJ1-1,CASSSSGGRTEAFF,TGTGCCAGCAGCTCTTCAGGGGGAAGGACTGAAGCTTTCTTT
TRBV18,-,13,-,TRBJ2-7,CASSTGNPYEQYF,TGTGCCAGCTCCACAGGGAATCCCTACGAGCAGTACTTC
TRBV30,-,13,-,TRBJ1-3,CAWSFSGGNTIYF,TGTGCCTGGAGTTTTTCAGGGGGAAACACCATATATTTT
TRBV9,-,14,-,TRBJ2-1,CASSVEGGVNEQFF,TGTGCCAGCAGCGTAGAGGGCGGGGTTAATGAGCAGTTCTTC
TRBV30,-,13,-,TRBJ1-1,CAWSSGRITEAFF,TGTGCCTGGAGTTCGGGACGGATCACTGAAGCTTTCTTT
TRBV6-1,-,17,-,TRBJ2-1,CASSATGLRGPSNEQFF,TGTGCCAGCAGTGCCACAGGACTCCGCGGTCCTTCGAATGAGCAGTTCTTC
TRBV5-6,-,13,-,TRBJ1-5,CASSLGSNQPQHF,TGTGCCAGCAGCTTGGGTAGCAATCAGCCCCAGCATTTT
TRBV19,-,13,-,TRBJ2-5,CASSIPGEETQYF,TGTGCCAGTAGTATCCCGGGGGAAGAGACCCAGTACTTC
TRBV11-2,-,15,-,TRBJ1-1,CASRRPGLRGTEAFF,TGTGCCAGCAGGCGACCGGGACTGAGGGGCACTGAGGCTTTCTTT
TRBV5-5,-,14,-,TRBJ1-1,CASSLNLFPTEAFF,TGTGCCAGCAGCTTGAATCTTTTTCCAACTGAAGCTTTCTTT
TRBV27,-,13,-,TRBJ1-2,CASSLYKGNGYTF,TGTGCCAGCAGTTTATACAAGGGAAATGGCTACACCTTC
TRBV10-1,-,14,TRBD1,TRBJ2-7,CASSVGTGANEQYF,TGCGCCAGCAGTGTTGGGACAGGGGCCAACGAGCAGTACTTC
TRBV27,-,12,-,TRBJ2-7,CASRHPAGEQYF,TGTGCCAGCAGGCACCCGGCTGGCGAGCAGTACTTC
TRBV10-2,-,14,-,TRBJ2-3,CASFPSGVTDTQYF,TGCGCCAGCTTTCCCTCGGGGGTCACAGATACGCAGTATTTT
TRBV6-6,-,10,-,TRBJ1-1,CASRGSEAFF,TGTGCCAGCAGGGGGTCTGAAGCTTTCTTT
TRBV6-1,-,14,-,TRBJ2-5,CASRDWARKETQYF,TGTGCCAGCAGGGACTGGGCCAGAAAGGAGACCCAGTACTTC
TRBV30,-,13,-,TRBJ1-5,CAWSTGVNQPQHF,TGTGCCTGGAGTACCGGGGTAAATCAGCCCCAGCATTTT
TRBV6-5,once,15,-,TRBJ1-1,CASSYRGQPNTEAFF,TGTGCCAGCAGTTACCGCGGACAGCCGAACACTGAAGCTTTCTTT
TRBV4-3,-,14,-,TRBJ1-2,CASSPRGAPYGYTF,TGCGCCAGCAGCCCTCGGGGGGCCCCCTATGGCTACACCTTC
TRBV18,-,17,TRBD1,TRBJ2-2,CASSPGTGGANTGELFF,TGTGCCAGCTCACCCGGGACAGGGGGCGCGAACACCGGGGAGCTGTTTTTT
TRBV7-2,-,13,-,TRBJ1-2,CASTRLRTGGKTF,TGTGCCAGCACCCGTCTACGTACCGGGGGCAAGACCTTC
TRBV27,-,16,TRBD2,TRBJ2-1,CASTPPGGGVTNEQFF,TGTGCCAGCACCCCCCCCGGCGGGGGGGTTACCAATGAGCAGTTCTTC
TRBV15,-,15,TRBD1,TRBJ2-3,CATSNAGQGKDTQYF,TGTGCCACCAGCAACGCGGGACAGGGTAAAGATACGCAGTATTTT
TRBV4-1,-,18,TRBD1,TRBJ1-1,CASSQDQWAGQGNTEAFF,TGCGCCAGCAGCCAAGATCAATGGGCGGGACAGGGGAACACTGAAGCTTTCTTT
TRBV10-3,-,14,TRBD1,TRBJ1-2,CAISDTGGRDGYTF,TGTGCCATCAGTGATACAGGGGGCAGAGATGGCTACACCTTC
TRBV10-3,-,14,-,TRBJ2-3,CAIRDNSIADTQYF,TGTGCCATTAGGGACAATAGCATCGCAGATACGCAGTATTTT
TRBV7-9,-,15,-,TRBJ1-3,CASSFWSGVGNTIYF,TGTGCCAGCAGCTTTTGGTCAGGGGTCGGAAACACCATATATTTT
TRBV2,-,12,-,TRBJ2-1,CASRDQQGPQFF,TGTGCCAGCAGGGATCAACAGGGCCCACAGTTCTTC
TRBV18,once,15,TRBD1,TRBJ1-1,CASSGTGGPNTEAFF,TGTGCCAGCTCAGGCACAGGGGGCCCGAACACTGAAGCTTTCTTT
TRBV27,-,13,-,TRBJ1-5,CASSPHSVEAQHF,TGTGCCAGCAGTCCGCACTCGGTGGAAGCCCAGCATTTT
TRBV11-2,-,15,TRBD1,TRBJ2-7,CASSAGQGASYEQYF,TGTGCCAGCAGCGCCGGACAGGGGGCCTCCTACGAGCAGTACTTC
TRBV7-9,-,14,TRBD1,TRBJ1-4,CASSLDRWNEKLFF,TGTGCCAGCAGCCTGGACAGGTGGAATGAAAAACTGTTTTTT
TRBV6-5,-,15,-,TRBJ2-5,CASSNGWGAQETQYF,TGTGCCAGCAGCAACGGGTGGGGGGCCCAAGAGACCCAGTACTTC
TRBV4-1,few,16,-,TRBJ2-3,CASSQEDPHGGDTQYF,TGCGCCAGCAGCCAAGAAGACCCCCACGGGGGAGATACGCAGTATTTT
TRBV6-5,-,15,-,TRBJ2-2,CASRGPIGFTGELFF,TGTGCCAGCAGGGGGCCCATTGGGTTCACCGGGGAGCTGTTTTTT
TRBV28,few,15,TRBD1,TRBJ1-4,CASSLDRGHGEKLFF,TGTGCCAGCAGTCTAGACAGGGGGCACGGTGAAAAACTGTTTTTT
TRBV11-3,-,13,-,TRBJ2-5,CASSLHRRETQYF,TGTGCCAGCAGCTTACACAGGCGGGAGACCCAGTACTTC
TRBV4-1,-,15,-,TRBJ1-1,CASSQVHTGSAEAFF,TGCGCCAGCAGCCAAGTCCACACAGGGTCGGCTGAAGCTTTCTTT
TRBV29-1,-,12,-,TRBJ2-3,CSVGIALDTQYF,TGCAGCGTTGGAATAGCCCTGGATACGCAGTATTTT
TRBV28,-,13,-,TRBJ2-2,CASSFGWSGELFF,TGTGCCAGCAGTTTTGGTTGGAGTGGGGAGCTGTTTTTT
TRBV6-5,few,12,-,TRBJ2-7,CASSPPRGEQYF,TGTGCCAGCAGTCCCCCGAGGGGTGAGCAGTACTTC
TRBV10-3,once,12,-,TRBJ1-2,CAISESNWGYTF,TGTGCCATCAGTGAGTCTAACTGGGGCTACACCTTC
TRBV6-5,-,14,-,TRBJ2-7,CASSYSKVRYEQYF,TGTGCCAGCAGTTACTCGAAGGTTCGCTACGAGCAGTACTTC
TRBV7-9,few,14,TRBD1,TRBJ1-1,CASSDGTGDTEAFF,TGTGCCAGCAGTGACGGGACAGGGGACACTGAAGCTTTCTTT
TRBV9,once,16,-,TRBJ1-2,CASSIFDSVSNYGYTF,TGTGCCAGCAGCATCTTCGACAGCGTTTCTAACTATGGCTACACCTTC
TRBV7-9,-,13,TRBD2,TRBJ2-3,CASSQGLGYTQYF,TGTGCCAGCAGCCAAGGACTAGGTTATACGCAGTATTTT
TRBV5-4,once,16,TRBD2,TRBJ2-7,CASSLGLAGGLYEQYF,TGTGCCAGCAGCTTGGGACTAGCGGGAGGGCTCTACGAGCAGTACTTC
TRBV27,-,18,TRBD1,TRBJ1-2,CASSLKPQGAVGNYGYTF,TGTGCCAGCAGTCTGAAACCACAGGGGGCAGTGGGTAACTATGGCTACACCTTC
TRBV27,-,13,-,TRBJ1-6,CASTPTPNSPLHF,TGTGCCAGCACCCCGACACCAAATTCACCCCTCCACTTT